This T cell receptor (beta chain) is drawn from a study of blood T cell repertoires in COVID-19. Sequencing used immunoSEQ multiplex PCR; TCRdb keeps in-frame clones, though not all of them. Of about 280,000 clones detected, 75% to 90% appear once; the ten largest clones hold 3%. Germline CDR1 is MNHEY and CDR2 is SMNVEV (reference sequence). V was cut by 3 bases and J by 2 bases, with 8 bases left in between. The CDR3 contains 13 residues. Sequenced sample: peripheral blood. This sequence originates from a woman in her twenties or thirties with active or convalescent COVID-19. This chain links TRBV27 with TRBJ2-7; maybe TRBD1 (5 bases). The CDR3 coding sequence is TGTGCCAGCAGTTTCGGACAAACCTACGAGCAGTACTTC. This translates into CASSFGQTYEQYF.